These 26 T cell receptor beta chains were all obtained from the same sample, sequenced in a study of shared clonotypes between healthy human individuals. Measured with immunoSEQ multiplex PCR; TCRdb has only the in-frame clones, and not every one. The sample has around 2.3 million clones, around 95% seen once. The sample taken for sequencing was naive CD4+ T cells sorted from blood. The subset: CD45RA+ positively selected. The source is a man aged 18 to 29 in good health.

This chain uses TRBV28 with TRBJ2-7; TRBD1 agrees at 10 bases. With 6 bases clipped from V and 1 base from J, the junction kept 3 bases outside the gene matches. The CDR3 has 14 residues. Germline CDR1 and CDR2: MDHEN and SYDVKM. CDR3 sequence (DNA): TGTGCCAGCAGACGGGACAGGGGATCCTACGAGCAGTACTTC. Amino acids: CASRRDRGSYEQYF.

V and J are TRBV7-2 and TRBJ2-4; TRBD2 matches at 9 bases. CDR3 length: 17 amino acids. Germline V lookup: CDR1 SGHTA, CDR2 FQGNSA. With V trimmed by 3 bases and J by 3 bases, 9 bases remained unmatched. CDR3: CASSLVSGSLGKNIQYF. For the CDR3, the DNA is TGTGCCAGCAGCTTGGTTAGCGGGAGTCTAGGCAAAAACATTCAGTACTTC. Full variable domain (rest looked up from reference TRBV7-2 and TRBJ2-4): GAGVSQSPSNKVTEKGKDVELRCDPISGHTALYWYRQSLGQGLEFLIYFQGNSAPDKSGLPSDRFSAERTGGSVSTLTIQRTQQEDSAVYLCASSLVSGSLGKNIQYFGAGTRLSVL.

The chain couples TRBV10-3 to TRBJ2-1, with a tentative D call TRBD2 (6 bases). The CDR3 contains 12 residues. The V gene's germline CDR1 is ENHRY and CDR2 SYGVKD. The V end was cut by 10 bases, the J end by 6 bases, with 13 bases between. The CDR3 sequence is CANGGLSNEQFF. The CDR3, as DNA: TGTGCCAACGGGGGACTGTCCAATGAGCAGTTCTTC.

With respect to this clone: This same CDR3 is encoded by further DNA sequences in the sample. The gene calls are TRBV27 and TRBJ1-6, with unresolved D. The CDR3 runs to 12 residues. The germline CDR1 and CDR2 sequences are MNHEY and SMNVEV (reference sequence). The V end was cut by 3 bases, the J end by 8 bases, with 5 bases between. DNA of the CDR3: TGTGCCAGCAGTTTTCGGGATTCACCCCTCCACTTT. It codes for CASSFRDSPLHF.

The chain uses TRBV5-1 and TRBJ2-4; D gene uncertain. Germline V gene sequence: CDR1 SGHRS, CDR2 YFSETQ. This CDR3 comprises 15 residues. V was clipped by 4 bases and J by 0 bases, with 11 bases between them. In DNA form, the CDR3 reads TGCGCCAGCAGCATAGAGACGTCAGCCAAAAACATTCAGTACTTC. Translated: CASSIETSAKNIQYF.

The CDR3 protein is CASSDQRGVMNTEAFF. The DNA of the CDR3 is TGCGCCAGCAGTGACCAGAGGGGCGTGATGAACACTGAAGCTTTCTTT. This chain connects TRBV10-1 to TRBJ1-1, with D possibly TRBD1 on 5 matching bases. Trimming pared 3 bases from V and 0 bases from J, leaving 14 bases between. The CDR3 consists of 16 residues. Germline CDR1 and CDR2: WNHNN and SYGVQD (reference sequence).

The V call is TRBV5-8, the J call TRBJ2-7; D may correspond to TRBD1 or TRBD2 (5 bases each). Germline V gives CDR1 SGHTS, CDR2 YDEGEE. The CDR3 has 14 residues. V was shortened by 6 bases and J by 7 bases, with 20 bases between the two germline ends. The CDR3 DNA sequence: TGTGCCAGCAAGATTGGGGGTATAGTACGAGAGCAGTACTTC. Translation gives CASKIGGIVREQYF.

The gene calls are TRBV28 and TRBJ2-7, with TRBD1 matching 8 bases. Germline assignment: CDR1 MDHEN and CDR2 SYDVKM. V lost 5 bases and J lost 2; bases outside the gene matches: 5. The CDR3 totals 14 residues. CDR3 loop: CASSGDRPPYEQYF. In DNA form, the CDR3 reads TGTGCCAGCAGTGGGGACAGGCCACCCTACGAGCAGTACTTC.

Notes on this clone: Here the CDR3 omits its conserved ending phenylalanine or tryptophan, so a read error is the likely source. The chain recombines TRBV7-8 with TRBJ2-7, with TRBD2 as a possible D gene (5 bases). The CDR3 totals 15 residues. CDR1 is SGHVS and CDR2 is FQNEAQ in the germline V gene. V was shortened by 1 base and J by 0 bases, with 10 bases between the two germline ends. CDR3 sequence: CASSLGPRGSYEQYS. Written as DNA, the CDR3 is TGTGCCAGCAGCTTAGGTCCCCGGGGCTCCTACGAGCAGTACTCC.

This clone was observed once. The chain couples TRBV4-3 to TRBJ1-4, with D maybe TRBD1 (5 bases). The CDR3 contains 15 residues. Germline CDR1 LGHNA, CDR2 YSLEER. V was shortened by 0 bases and J by 10 bases, with 15 bases between the two germline ends. CDR3 in amino acids: CASSQEAGGYRKLFF. Written as DNA, the CDR3 is TGCGCCAGCAGCCAAGAGGCTGGGGGGTACAGAAAACTGTTTTTT.

The rearrangement joins TRBV6-1 to TRBJ2-5; a possible D gene is TRBD1 (6 bases). CDR1 and CDR2 from the germline V gene are MNHNS and SASEGT. The CDR3 sequence is 15 residues long. Trimming took off 6 bases at V and 3 bases at J, with 17 bases between the two ends. The CDR3 DNA reads TGTGCCAGCAGCCCGTTTCAGGGGTGGGAAGAGACCCAGTACTTC. This codes for CASSPFQGWEETQYF.

V usage is TRBV15 and J usage is TRBJ2-7, with D perhaps matching TRBD2 (6 bases). V shed 1 base and J shed 5 bases, with 12 bases lying between them. Germline values: CDR1 LNHNV, CDR2 YYDKDF (reference sequence). The CDR3 is made up of 14 amino acids. This CDR3 reads CATSRGEARNEQYF. The CDR3 region has the DNA TGTGCCACCAGCAGAGGGGAGGCCAGGAACGAGCAGTACTTC.

The chain links TRBV6-5 to TRBJ2-2; TRBD1 is a possible D gene (6 bases). Germline values: CDR1 MNHEY, CDR2 SVGAGI. Trimming stripped 4 bases from V and 2 bases from J, with 11 bases between. CDR3 size: 15 residues. The CDR3 loop reads CASSLAGVNTGELFF. CDR3 DNA: TGTGCCAGCAGTTTGGCAGGGGTCAACACCGGGGAGCTGTTTTTT.

The V and J genes are TRBV7-2 and TRBJ2-3; TRBD1 aligns across 10 bases. This CDR3 has 15 amino acids. The junction had 2 bases not matched to a gene; V was cut back by 5 bases and J by 0 bases. The germline V gene has CDR1 SGHTA and CDR2 FQGNSA. CDR3 nucleotide sequence: TGTGCCAGCAGCCGACAGGGGGCCAGCACAGATACGCAGTATTTT. It encodes CASSRQGASTDTQYF.

With respect to this clone: At the DNA level, this CDR3 is encoded by other sequences in the same sample as well. The V gene is TRBV10-3, the J gene TRBJ2-5; D call uncertain. Trimming removed 0 bases at V and 4 bases at J, with 6 bases between. Germline assignment: CDR1 ENHRY and CDR2 SYGVKD. This CDR3 comprises 13 residues. The CDR3 DNA is TGTGCCATCAGTGAGTCGGTTGGAGAGACCCAGTACTTC. Translated, it gives CAISESVGETQYF.

V and J are TRBV4-3 and TRBJ1-2; D is undetermined. V lost 0 bases and J lost 7, with 9 bases in between. Germline V CDR1 and CDR2: LGHNA, YSLEER. This CDR3 is built from 13 residues. CDR3 DNA: TGCGCCAGCAGCCAAGATCTGAGGGTTGGCTACACCTTC. It codes for CASSQDLRVGYTF.

J is TRBJ2-3 and V is TRBV10-3; D gene uncertain. The CDR3 runs to 15 residues. Germline V gene lookup returns CDR1 ENHRY and CDR2 SYGVKD. V dropped 3 bases and J dropped 0 bases, with 10 bases sitting between them. CDR3 coding DNA: TGTGCCATCAGTGACCCCAAGACTAGCACAGATACGCAGTATTTT. Its protein product is CAISDPKTSTDTQYF.

The gene calls are TRBV19 and TRBJ1-3, with D tentatively TRBD1 (6 bases). Germline-derived CDR1 and CDR2 are LNHDA and SQIVND (reference sequence). The CDR3 is made up of 16 amino acids. The germline V and J ends were trimmed by 7 bases and 2 bases, with 18 bases remaining between them. This CDR3 reads CASTRQGQSPGNTIYF. Here the CDR3 DNA reads TGTGCCAGTACCCGACAAGGACAGAGTCCTGGAAACACCATATATTTT.

Of note for this clone: This same CDR3 is encoded by further DNA sequences in the sample. The CDR3 reads CASLGQGNQPQHF. As DNA, the CDR3 is TGTGCCAGCCTTGGACAGGGCAATCAGCCCCAGCATTTT. The rearrangement uses TRBV2 and TRBJ1-5; 7 bases are shared with TRBD1. This CDR3 is 13 amino acids long. Germline assignment: CDR1 SNHLY and CDR2 FYNNEI. The V segment lost 8 bases and the J segment 2 bases; nucleotides outside the gene matches: 3.

CDR3 sequence (DNA): TGTGCCAGCAGTTTTTGGAGAGAGCAGTTCTTC. Its translation is CASSFWREQFF. This chain joins TRBV28 and TRBJ2-1; no clear D. From germline, CDR1 is MDHEN and CDR2 SYDVKM. V was shortened by 3 bases and J by 10 bases, with 7 bases between the two germline ends. The CDR3 is 11 amino acids.

The chain employs TRBV7-9 and TRBJ2-2; the D gene is possibly TRBD2 (5 bases). Trimming removed 5 bases at V and 9 bases at J, with 16 bases between. CDR3 length: 14 amino acids. Germline values: CDR1 SEHNR, CDR2 FQNEAQ (reference sequence). The CDR3 bases are TGTGCCAGCAGCCCCCGGGGAAAGACCCGGGAGCTGTTTTTT. Translation gives CASSPRGKTRELFF.

V gene TRBV11-2 combines with J gene TRBJ2-1, with D unresolved. Germline CDR1 and CDR2: SGHAT and FQNNGV. This CDR3 has 12 amino acids. Trimming cost V 1 base and J 8 bases, with 6 bases left between them. The CDR3 nucleotides read TGTGCCAGCAGCTTAGTAGGCGATGAGCAGTTCTTC. Translation gives CASSLVGDEQFF.

This clone was counted only a few times. V is TRBV10-3 and J is TRBJ2-7, with 10 bases fitting TRBD1. Germline V CDR1 and CDR2: ENHRY, SYGVKD. Trimming took 6 bases from V and 1 from J; bases not matched to a gene: 6. There are 15 residues in the CDR3. The CDR3 sequence: CAIRPGQGISYEQYF. Written as DNA, the CDR3 is TGTGCCATCAGGCCGGGACAGGGGATTTCCTACGAGCAGTACTTC.

The V call is TRBV5-1, the J call TRBJ2-3; the match to TRBD2 covers 14 bases. The CDR3 contains 17 residues. Per germline, CDR1 SGHRS and CDR2 YFSETQ. J lost 5 bases, V lost 0 bases, and 5 bases had no gene match. The CDR3: CASSLDGTSGSLDTQYF. Here the CDR3 DNA reads TGCGCCAGCAGCTTGGATGGGACTAGCGGGAGTTTAGATACGCAGTATTTT. The full variable domain, in which reference TRBV5-1 and TRBJ2-3 provide the parts outside the CDR3, is KAGVTQTPRYLIKTRGQQVTLSCSPISGHRSVSWYQQTPGQGLQFLFEYFSETQRNKGNFPGRFSGRQFSNSRSEMNVSTLELGDSALYLCASSLDGTSGSLDTQYFGPGTRLTVL.

This chain connects TRBV2 to TRBJ2-5, with 9 bases fitting TRBD2. Trimming removed 2 bases from V and 1 base from J; junction bases left unmatched: 5. The CDR3 loop spans 16 amino acids. Germline V CDR1 and CDR2: SNHLY, FYNNEI. The CDR3 sequence is CASSERTSGPQETQYF. The CDR3 DNA reads as TGTGCCAGCAGTGAAAGAACTAGCGGGCCCCAAGAGACCCAGTACTTC.

The CDR3 loop is CASSYSPVNTEAFF. Written as DNA, the CDR3 is TGTGCCAGCAGTTACTCGCCTGTGAACACTGAAGCTTTCTTT. The J gene is TRBJ1-1, the V gene TRBV6-6, with D unclear. CDR1 and CDR2 from the germline V gene are MNHNY and SVGAGI (reference sequence). The CDR3 is made up of 14 amino acids. Trimming left V 0 bases short and J 0 bases short, with 5 bases between.